Following are 5 T cell receptor beta chains from one sample sequenced in a study of blood T cell repertoires in COVID-19. Some clones are missing from TCRdb's copy, which holds only in-frame ones; the method was immunoSEQ multiplex PCR. Of 90,000 or so clones listed, approximately 80% are singletons. The sequenced sample was peripheral blood. Source of these receptors: a man aged 60 to 75 with acute or convalescent COVID-19.

The rearrangement joins TRBV5-1 to TRBJ2-1; a weak D match, TRBD2 (6 bases). With 0 bases removed from V and 0 bases from J, the gap between germline ends came to 16 bases. Per germline, CDR1 SGHRS and CDR2 YFSETQ. The CDR3 runs 18 residues. The CDR3 spells CASSLVELAAGSYNEQFF. The CDR3 coding sequence is TGCGCCAGCAGCTTGGTTGAGTTGGCAGCGGGCTCCTACAATGAGCAGTTCTTC.

This clone was detected a few times. This chain links TRBV6-4 with TRBJ2-2; D gene uncertain. V was shortened by 2 bases and J by 1 base, with 8 bases between the two germline ends. Germline V gene sequence: CDR1 MRHNA, CDR2 SNTAGT. The CDR3 has 15 residues. The CDR3 loop is CASSDAYENTGELFF. CDR3 sequence (DNA): TGTGCCAGCAGTGACGCCTACGAGAACACCGGGGAGCTGTTTTTT.

The chain links TRBV5-1 to TRBJ1-6, with 7 bases aligning to TRBD1. CDR3 size: 14 residues. Losses at the gene ends were 6 bases for V and 8 bases for J; bases not matched to a gene: 8. CDR1 SGHRS and CDR2 YFSETQ come from the germline V gene. CDR3 sequence: CASNQGVVDSPLHF. The CDR3 nucleotides read TGCGCCAGCAACCAGGGGGTGGTCGATTCACCCCTCCACTTT.

This chain connects TRBV2 to TRBJ2-4; TRBD2 aligns across 12 bases. The CDR3 is made up of 14 amino acids. Trimming at V came to 7 bases and at J to 4 bases, leaving 2 bases not matched to a gene. Germline-derived CDR1 and CDR2 are SNHLY and FYNNEI. CDR3 loop: CASNGLAGKNIQYF. For the CDR3, the DNA is TGTGCCAGCAACGGACTAGCGGGGAAAAACATTCAGTACTTC.

The chain uses TRBV7-9 and TRBJ1-6; D may be TRBD1 (5 bases). CDR3 length: 15 amino acids. Germline V gives CDR1 SEHNR, CDR2 FQNEAQ (reference sequence). V lost 1 base to trimming and J lost 5 bases, with 9 bases between them. In DNA form, the CDR3 reads TGTGCCAGCAGCTTAGACACAGGCAATAATTCACCCCTCCACTTT. It encodes CASSLDTGNNSPLHF.